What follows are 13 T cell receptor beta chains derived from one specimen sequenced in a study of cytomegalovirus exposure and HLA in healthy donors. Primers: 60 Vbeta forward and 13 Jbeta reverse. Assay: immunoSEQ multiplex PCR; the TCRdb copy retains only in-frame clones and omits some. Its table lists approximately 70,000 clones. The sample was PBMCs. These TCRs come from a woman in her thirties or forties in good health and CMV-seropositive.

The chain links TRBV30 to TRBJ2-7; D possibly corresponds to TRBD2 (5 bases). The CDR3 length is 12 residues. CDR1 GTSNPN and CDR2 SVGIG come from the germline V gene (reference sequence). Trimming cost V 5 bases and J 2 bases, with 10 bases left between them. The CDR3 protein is CAWSGVTYEQYF. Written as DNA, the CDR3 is TGTGCCTGGTCCGGGGTTACCTACGAGCAGTACTTC.

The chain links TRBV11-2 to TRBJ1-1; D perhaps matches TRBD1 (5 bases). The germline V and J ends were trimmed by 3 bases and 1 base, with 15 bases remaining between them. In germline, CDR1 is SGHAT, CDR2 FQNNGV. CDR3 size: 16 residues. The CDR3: CASSFAPGIENTEAFF. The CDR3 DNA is TGTGCCAGCAGCTTCGCCCCAGGGATCGAGAACACTGAAGCTTTCTTT.

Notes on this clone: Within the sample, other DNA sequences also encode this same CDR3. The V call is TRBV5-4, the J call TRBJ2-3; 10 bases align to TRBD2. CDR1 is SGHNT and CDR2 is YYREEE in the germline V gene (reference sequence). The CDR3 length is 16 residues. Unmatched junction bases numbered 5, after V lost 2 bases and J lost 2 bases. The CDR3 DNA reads TGTGCCAGCAGCTTTATAGCGGGAGGCCCCACAGATACGCAGTATTTT. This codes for CASSFIAGGPTDTQYF. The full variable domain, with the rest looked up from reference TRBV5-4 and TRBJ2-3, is ETGVTQSPTHLIKTRGQQVTLRCSSQSGHNTVSWYQQALGQGPQFIFQYYREEENGRGNFPPRFSGLQFPNYSSELNVNALELDDSALYLCASSFIAGGPTDTQYFGPGTRLTVL.

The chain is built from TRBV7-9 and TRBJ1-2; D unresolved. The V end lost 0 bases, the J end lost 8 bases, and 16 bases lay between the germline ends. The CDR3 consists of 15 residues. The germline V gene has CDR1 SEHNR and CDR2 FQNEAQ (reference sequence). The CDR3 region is CASSLAQVGQNGYTF. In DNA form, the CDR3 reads TGTGCCAGCAGCTTAGCGCAGGTTGGGCAGAACGGCTACACCTTC.

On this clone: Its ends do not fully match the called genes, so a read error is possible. The CDR3 reads CASSLVSSPGTGELFF. In DNA, the CDR3 is TGTGCTAGCAGCTTAGTTTCTTCCCCGGGGACCGGGGAGCTGTTTTTT. The rearrangement links TRBV7-7 to TRBJ2-2; tentatively, D is TRBD2 (5 bases). The CDR3 totals 16 residues. CDR1 and CDR2 (germline): SSHAT, FNYEAQ (reference sequence). Looking up the rest from reference TRBV7-7 and TRBJ2-2 gives the full variable domain: GAGVSQSPRYKVTKRGQDVTLRCDPISSHATLYWYQQALGQGPEFLTYFNYEAQPDKSGLPSDRFSAERPEGSISTLTIQRTEQRDSAMYRCASSLVSSPGTGELFFGEGSRLTVL.

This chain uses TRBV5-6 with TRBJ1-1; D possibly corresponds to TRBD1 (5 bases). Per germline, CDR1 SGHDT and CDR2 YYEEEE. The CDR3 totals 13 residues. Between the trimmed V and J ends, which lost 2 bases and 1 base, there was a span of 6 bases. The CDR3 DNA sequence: TGTGCCAGCAGCTTCGGACAGAACACTGAAGCTTTCTTT. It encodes CASSFGQNTEAFF.

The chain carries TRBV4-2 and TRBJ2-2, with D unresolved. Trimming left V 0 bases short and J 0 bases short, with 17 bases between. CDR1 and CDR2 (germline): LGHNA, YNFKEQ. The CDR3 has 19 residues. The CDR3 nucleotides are TGTGCCAGCAGCCAAGATCCCCAGTGGCGGCTGACGAACACCGGGGAGCTGTTTTTT. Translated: CASSQDPQWRLTNTGELFF.

The CDR3 protein is CARTGDRGSRQPQHF. CDR3 DNA: TGTGCCAGGACAGGGGACAGGGGAAGTCGACAGCCCCAGCATTTT. The chain has TRBV6-1 and TRBJ1-5; TRBD1 aligns across 10 bases. The V and J ends lost 9 bases and 7 bases, in that order; junction bases with no gene match: 12. Germline CDR1 MNHNS, CDR2 SASEGT. The CDR3 is made up of 15 amino acids.

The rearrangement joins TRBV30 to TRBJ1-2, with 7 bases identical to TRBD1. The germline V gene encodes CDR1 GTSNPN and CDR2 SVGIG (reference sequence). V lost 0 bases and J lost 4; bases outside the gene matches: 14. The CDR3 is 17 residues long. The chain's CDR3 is CAWSVGDSLLPSYGYTF. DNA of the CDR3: TGTGCCTGGAGTGTCGGGGACAGTCTACTACCTAGCTATGGCTACACCTTC.

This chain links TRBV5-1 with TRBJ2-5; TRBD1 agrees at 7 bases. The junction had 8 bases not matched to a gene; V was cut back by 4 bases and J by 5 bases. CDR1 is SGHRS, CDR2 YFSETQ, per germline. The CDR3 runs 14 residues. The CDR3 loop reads CASSLDTGAETQYF. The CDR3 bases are TGCGCCAGCAGCCTAGACACAGGGGCGGAGACCCAGTACTTC.

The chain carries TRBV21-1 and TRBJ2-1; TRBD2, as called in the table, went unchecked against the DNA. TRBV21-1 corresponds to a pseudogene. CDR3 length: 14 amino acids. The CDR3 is CASITSAAYNEQFF. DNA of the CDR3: TGTGCCAGCATCACTAGCGCGGCCTACAATGAGCAGTTCTTC.

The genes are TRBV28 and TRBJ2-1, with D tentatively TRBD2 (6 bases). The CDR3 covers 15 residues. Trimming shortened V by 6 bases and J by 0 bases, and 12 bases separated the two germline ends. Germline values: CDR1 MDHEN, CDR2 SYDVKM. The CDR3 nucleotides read TGTGCCAGCAGGTCAGGGACTTCCTCCTACAATGAGCAGTTCTTC. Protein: CASRSGTSSYNEQFF.

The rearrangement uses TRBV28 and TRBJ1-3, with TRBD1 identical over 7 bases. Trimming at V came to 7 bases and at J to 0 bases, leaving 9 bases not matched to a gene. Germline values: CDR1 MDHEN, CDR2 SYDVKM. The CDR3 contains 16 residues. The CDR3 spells CASKPTGLSSGNTIYF. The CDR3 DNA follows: TGTGCCAGCAAACCGACAGGGCTTAGCTCTGGAAACACCATATATTTT.